Listed here are 19 T cell receptor beta chains from one sample, sequenced in a study of T-cell reconstitution after alpha-beta-depleted transplantation in children. The authors prepared the TCRbeta library with unique molecular identifiers. TCRdb recomputed calls from the PCR reads with MiXCR, one row per CDR3 protein. The sample lists some 550,000 distinct CDR3 sequences; 15% to 20% were seen once. The material sequenced was PBMCs from the stem cell graft donor, taken from the stem cell graft. Receptor source: a human donor who donated a stem cell graft to a child with acute lymphoblastic leukemia.

The chain couples TRBV5-5 to TRBJ1-1, with 7 bases aligning to TRBD1. This CDR3 spans 16 amino acids. The ends lost 4 bases at V and 4 bases at J; junction bases unmatched: 13. The germline V gene encodes CDR1 SGHKS and CDR2 YYEKEE (reference sequence). For the CDR3, the DNA is TGTGCCAGCAGCCGACAGGGTGAAGGGTGGGGCACTGAAGCTTTCTTT. Protein sequence: CASSRQGEGWGTEAFF.

This rearrangement joins TRBV19 to TRBJ1-5, with D unresolved. The ends were cut back, 0 bases at V and 2 bases at J, with 14 bases in the middle. CDR1 and CDR2 (germline): LNHDA, SQIVND (reference sequence). The CDR3 totals 17 residues. The CDR3 DNA sequence: TGTGCCAGTAGTATAGACACGGGCGAGGTAGGCAATCAGCCCCAGCATTTT. It codes for CASSIDTGEVGNQPQHF.

This clonotype was observed a handful of times. This rearrangement joins TRBV5-1 to TRBJ1-3; D is unresolved. The CDR3 runs 15 residues. Germline CDR1 and CDR2: SGHRS and YFSETQ. The V end lost 2 bases, the J end lost 0 bases, and 9 bases lay between the germline ends. CDR3 coding DNA: TGCGCCAGCAGCTTAAGTACTTTCTCTGGAAACACCATATATTTT. It encodes CASSLSTFSGNTIYF.

This clonotype has more than one count but fewer than ten. The chain has TRBV29-1 and TRBJ2-5; D unresolved. With 1 base removed from V and 2 bases from J, the gap between germline ends came to 8 bases. The CDR3 covers 13 residues. Germline V gene data show CDR1 as SQVTM and CDR2 as ANQGSEA. CDR3 nucleotides: TGCAGCGTTGAAGCACCCTTACAAGAGACCCAGTACTTC. This codes for CSVEAPLQETQYF.

This clonotype has a handful of counts. The J gene is TRBJ2-3, the V gene TRBV9; D is uncertain. The CDR3 length is 14 residues. CDR1 and CDR2 (germline): SGDLS, YYNGEE. V lost 3 bases and J lost 9, with 17 bases in between. CDR3 residues: CASSDQVEQNTQYF. CDR3 sequence (DNA): TGTGCCAGCAGCGACCAGGTCGAGCAAAACACGCAGTATTTT.

CDR3 residues: CSARPGLADYNEQFF. DNA of the CDR3: TGCAGTGCTAGACCAGGTCTAGCGGATTACAATGAGCAGTTCTTC. The chain links TRBV20-1 to TRBJ2-1; 7 bases agree with TRBD2. This CDR3 is built from 15 residues. Germline values: CDR1 DFQATT, CDR2 SNEGSKA (reference sequence). After removal of 2 bases from V and 4 bases from J, the junction contained 8 bases not matched to a gene.

This clonotype was seen a few times. The V gene is TRBV6-1, the J gene TRBJ1-4, with 7 nucleotides matching TRBD1. Losses at the gene ends were 5 bases for V and 5 bases for J; bases not matched to a gene: 11. CDR3 length: 16 amino acids. Germline V gene lookup returns CDR1 MNHNS and CDR2 SASEGT. DNA of the CDR3: TGTGCCAGCAGTCCTTTATCCCGGGACAGCAATGAAAAACTGTTTTTT. This translates into CASSPLSRDSNEKLFF.

This clonotype has more than one count but fewer than ten. V usage is TRBV12-3 or TRBV12-4 and J usage is TRBJ2-3; D is perhaps TRBD2 (6 bases). This CDR3 has 15 residues. V was trimmed by 4 bases and J by 5 bases, leaving 16 bases between them. CDR3 sequence reads: CASSSPGTGQDTQYF. DNA of the CDR3: TGTGCCAGCAGTTCCCCAGGGACTGGCCAAGATACGCAGTATTTT.

This clonotype was counted only a few times. The V call is TRBV19, the J call TRBJ1-1; no clear D. Germline V gene data show CDR1 as LNHDA and CDR2 as SQIVND (reference sequence). V dropped 2 bases and J dropped 3 bases, with 10 bases sitting between them. This CDR3 region has 14 residues. CDR3 DNA sequence: TGTGCCAGTAGTATAACCAATGCTTACACTGAAGCTTTCTTT. Its protein is CASSITNAYTEAFF.

The chain couples TRBV20-1 to TRBJ2-5; a weak D match, TRBD1 (5 bases). Germline lookup yields CDR1 DFQATT and CDR2 SNEGSKA (reference sequence). This CDR3 is 15 amino acids long. The ends were cut back, 4 bases at V and 4 bases at J, with 19 bases in the middle. Here the CDR3 reads CSATPMAYRRETQYF. The CDR3 DNA reads as TGCAGTGCTACTCCGATGGCGTACAGGAGAGAGACCCAGTACTTC.

The CDR3 DNA is TGCAGTGCTAGAGATTGGGGACAGGGGGACGAGCAGTACTTC. Amino acid sequence: CSARDWGQGDEQYF. The gene calls are TRBV20-1 and TRBJ2-7; TRBD1 aligns across 11 bases. CDR1 is DFQATT and CDR2 is SNEGSKA in the germline V gene (reference sequence). CDR3 length: 14 amino acids. After removal of 0 bases from V and 5 bases from J, the junction contained 3 bases not matched to a gene.

This clonotype was counted between two and nine times. The J gene is TRBJ2-7, the V gene TRBV7-9; D gene ambiguous. Germline V gene data show CDR1 as SEHNR and CDR2 as FQNEAQ (reference sequence). The V end was cut by 1 base, the J end by 3 bases, with 16 bases between. The CDR3 extends over 16 amino acids. CDR3 DNA: TGTGCCAGCAGCTTAGTAATAATGGCGGTCAGCTACGAGCAGTACTTC. Translation: CASSLVIMAVSYEQYF.

This clonotype was counted a few times. The V call is TRBV10-3, the J call TRBJ2-1; no firm D call. The CDR3 covers 15 residues. Looked up from germline, CDR1 is ENHRY and CDR2 is SYGVKD. The V gene lost 0 bases and the J gene lost 8 bases, with 14 bases spanning the gap. The CDR3: CAISESPIGIDEQFF. The DNA for the CDR3 is TGTGCCATCAGTGAGTCGCCAATAGGAATAGATGAGCAGTTCTTC.

CDR3 sequence: CSAKSSYNEQFF. The CDR3 bases are TGCAGTGCAAAGAGCTCCTACAATGAGCAGTTCTTC. The chain couples TRBV20-1 to TRBJ2-1; D remains unclear. CDR3 length equals 12 residues. Germline V CDR1 and CDR2: DFQATT, SNEGSKA (reference sequence). Trimming took 6 bases from V and 0 from J, leaving 6 bases between them.

This chain uses TRBV6-4 with TRBJ2-2, with 10 nucleotides matching TRBD2. The V gene's germline CDR1 is MRHNA and CDR2 SNTAGT. J was trimmed by 4 bases and V by 9 bases; bases with no gene match: 5. The CDR3 runs to 14 residues. Written as DNA, the CDR3 is TGTGCCAGAACTAGCGGGAAGAGCACCGGGGAGCTGTTTTTT. Its translation: CARTSGKSTGELFF.

The genes are TRBV4-2 and TRBJ2-2; no firm D call. CDR3 length: 15 residues. The V gene's germline CDR1 is LGHNA and CDR2 YNFKEQ. V was pared by 1 base and J by 0 bases, with 6 bases between. CDR3 amino acids: CASSQGSTNTGELFF. Written as DNA, the CDR3 is TGTGCCAGCAGCCAAGGAAGTACGAACACCGGGGAGCTGTTTTTT.

CDR3 sequence (DNA): TGTGCCAGCAGTCCGGGACTAGCGGACTTCTACAATGAGCAGTTCTTC. This sequence encodes CASSPGLADFYNEQFF. The chain combines TRBV27 with TRBJ2-1; 11 bases line up with TRBD2. V lost 5 bases to trimming and J lost 3 bases; unmatched junction nucleotides: 6. Germline lookup yields CDR1 MNHEY and CDR2 SMNVEV (reference sequence). The CDR3 contains 16 residues.

This clonotype has only a few counts. The chain has TRBV20-1 and TRBJ2-7; the D gene is possibly TRBD1 (6 bases). Germline CDR1 reads DFQATT; CDR2 reads SNEGSKA (reference sequence). The V end was cut by 1 base, the J end by 4 bases, with 11 bases between. This CDR3 spans 13 amino acids. The CDR3 DNA is TGCAGTGCTAGAGCTCAGGGGATGTACGAGCAGTACTTC. It translates to CSARAQGMYEQYF.

The V gene is TRBV5-6, the J gene TRBJ2-1, with 8 positions matching TRBD2. V shed 5 bases, J shed 7 bases, and the junction held 11 bases outside the gene matches. Germline-derived CDR1 and CDR2 are SGHDT and YYEEEE. The CDR3 runs to 15 residues. The CDR3 region is CASREEREILNEQFF. CDR3 nucleotide sequence: TGTGCCAGCAGAGAGGAGCGGGAGATCCTGAATGAGCAGTTCTTC.